The entry below gives a single T cell receptor beta chain sequence along with its context. Treatment here: oral pan-JAK inhibitor, 5-10 mg twice daily. The data were obtained in a study of CD8+ T cells in alopecia areata. RNA extraction and reverse transcription yielded cDNA as sequencing template. Profiled with immunoSEQ multiplex PCR; TCRdb holds only in-frame clones, not every one. The sample lists about 210,000 clones; about 64% were seen once. Germline lookup yields CDR1 MNHEY and CDR2 SMNVEV (reference sequence). The CDR3 has 14 residues. Trimming shortened V by 7 bases and J by 6 bases, and 13 bases separated the two germline ends.

The V call is TRBV27, the J call TRBJ1-6, with unresolved D. The clonotype originates from a human donor with alopecia areata. Here the sequenced sample was CD4+ T cells sorted from blood, taken at week 4, from a patient treated with tofacitinib. CDR3 amino acids: CASKFFDFNSPLHF. The CDR3 DNA reads as TGTGCCAGCAAATTCTTCGACTTTAATTCACCCCTCCACTTT.